This T cell receptor (beta chain) was documented in a study of vaccination and CD4 T cells after COVID-19. Study in general: Cells were stimulated with overlapping spike peptide pools from SARS-CoV-2, HCoV-NL63, HCoV-OC43 and HCoV-229E.

J lost 2 bases, V lost 3 bases, and 4 bases had no gene match. Germline V CDR1 and CDR2: DFQATT, SNEGSKA (reference sequence). The CDR3 is made up of 14 amino acids. Notes on this clonotype: Its target is unknown.

Cultured CD4+ T-cell DNA underwent Oncomine TCR Beta short-read sequencing. MiXCR, applied by TCRdb to the PCR reads, yields one record per CDR3 protein. The table has under 15,000 distinct CDR3 sequences, around three fifths seen once. Treatment in this sample: roughly 10-day PBMC culture with coronavirus spike peptide pools or control peptides (ViraFEST assay). This sequence joins TRBV20-1 and TRBJ2-3; TRBD2 agrees at 8 bases. The TCR was taken from a human donor who had recovered from COVID-19. The specimen was CD4+ T cells from blood, cultured in vitro. The CDR3: CSARRLASTDTQYF. The CDR3 coding sequence is TGCAGTGCTAGGCGACTAGCGTCCACAGATACGCAGTATTTT.